This T cell receptor (beta chain) was sequenced for a study of blood T cell repertoires in COVID-19. Trimming left V 3 bases short and J 3 bases short, with 14 bases between. Germline-derived CDR1 and CDR2 are WNHNN and SYGVQD (reference sequence). CDR3 length equals 15 residues. Sequenced by immunoSEQ multiplex PCR; TCRdb stores in-frame clones only, minus some. The profile covers 300,000 to 350,000 clones, with approximately 89% appearing a single time and roughly a tenth taken by the ten largest. The sequenced material came from PBMCs or T cells enriched from blood (not recorded which). The rearrangement uses TRBV10-1 and TRBJ1-2; a possible D gene is TRBD1 (5 bases). The sequence was collected from a woman in her 30s who had recovered from COVID-19. CDR3 region: CASSEQVHVYYGYTF. CDR3 sequence (DNA): TGCGCCAGCAGTGAACAGGTGCACGTTTACTATGGCTACACCTTC.